These 6 T cell receptor beta chains were sequenced from one sample in a study of T cell responses to AZD1222 COVID-19 vaccine (dated by TCRdb to the early 2020s). Preparation of the library involved the immunoSEQ multiplex PCR assay. In its TCRdb copy, this immuneACCESS table keeps in-frame sequences only and misses some clones. Where compared with another copy, unresolved V genes explain less than half of these, and the others have no known cause. This sample gives some 150,000 clones in total; more than 75% of them show up just once. The top ten clonotypes cover over 4% of the sample. This specimen's time point label, interpreted: baseline before first vaccination. The sample's treatment or condition, from its label and the paper: meningococcal conjugate vaccine given as trial control. Sequences were derived from peripheral blood, sampled on day 0 of MenACWY control vaccination. These receptors were obtained from an adult in good health.

V usage is TRBV28 and J usage is TRBJ2-2; D remains unclear. The germline V and J ends were trimmed by 3 bases and 0 bases, with 8 bases remaining between them. Germline V gene lookup returns CDR1 MDHEN and CDR2 SYDVKM. The CDR3 is made up of 15 amino acids. CDR3: CASSFATANTGELFF. CDR3 in DNA: TGTGCCAGCAGTTTTGCAACCGCGAACACCGGGGAGCTGTTTTTT.

This clone is a singleton in its sample. V usage is TRBV3-1 (or the pseudogene TRBV3-2) and J usage is TRBJ1-2, with a tentative D call TRBD1 (5 bases). Germline CDR1 and CDR2: LGHDT and YNNKEL (reference sequence). The CDR3 is made up of 13 amino acids. Trimming stripped 6 bases from V and 7 bases from J, with 15 bases between. The CDR3 sequence: CASSYGGGSGYTF. The CDR3 DNA is TGTGCCAGCAGTTACGGGGGGGGAAGTGGCTACACCTTC.

V and J are TRBV7-9 and TRBJ1-2; possible D gene TRBD1, 5 bases. The germline CDR1 and CDR2 sequences are SEHNR and FQNEAQ (reference sequence). Trimming stripped 5 bases from V and 8 bases from J, with 12 bases between. This CDR3 contains 12 residues. CDR3 nucleotide sequence: TGTGCCAGCAGCGGCCTGAGGGGCGGCTACACCTTC. It is translated as CASSGLRGGYTF.

This chain connects TRBV6-5 to TRBJ2-3, with a weak D call TRBD1 (6 bases). The germline gives CDR1 MNHEY, CDR2 SVGAGI. CDR3 length: 15 amino acids. Trimming shortened V by 6 bases and J by 4 bases, and 17 bases separated the two germline ends. CDR3 in DNA: TGTGCCAGCAGGCTAACCGGGACATCGGCAGATACGCAGTATTTT. It yields the protein CASRLTGTSADTQYF.

This clone has only one observation. This chain joins TRBV7-9 and TRBJ1-3; D not certain. Germline CDR1 and CDR2: SEHNR and FQNEAQ (reference sequence). This CDR3 comprises 14 residues. V gave up 5 bases and J gave up 0 bases, with 8 bases separating them. The CDR3, as DNA: TGTGCCAGCAGCCAGCGAAACTCTGGAAACACCATATATTTT. Translation gives CASSQRNSGNTIYF.

The CDR3 DNA is TGCGCCAGCAGGTTGACACATCTAAGGGGGACTGAAGCTTTCTTT. Translating it yields CASRLTHLRGTEAFF. The chain uses TRBV4-1 and TRBJ1-1; a possible D gene is TRBD1 (6 bases). The CDR3 has 15 amino acids. The germline V gene encodes CDR1 MGHRA and CDR2 YSYEKL. Trimming shortened V by 6 bases and J by 5 bases, and 19 bases separated the two germline ends.